Shown below are 12 T cell receptor beta chains from a single sample sequenced in a study of vaccination effects on CD4 cells after COVID-19. Only in-frame clones appear in the TCRdb table, and some are missing; sequencing was by immunoSEQ multiplex PCR. Counted here are about 70,000 clones, roughly 73% occurring once; the ten biggest clones make up over 4.5%. Antigen-specific CD4+ T cells were first expanded with viral peptide pools by the ViraFEST assay and only then sequenced. Scientists isolated CD4+ T cells after a roughly ten-day culture period ended. SARS-CoV-2 infection was confirmed by PCR in the person between March and December 2020. These TCRs are of unknown antigen specificity. The input for sequencing was CD4+ T cells from PBMCs cultured with HIV peptides, taken before COVID-19 vaccination. The subset was: HIV-1 Nef peptide pool negative control/reference culture. These receptors were obtained from a human donor who had a prior SARS-CoV-2 infection.

This clone was observed a few times. CDR3 bases: TGTGCCAGCAGCCAGGGACTGCGGGAGGGCCTCAGGGGGTCCTACGAGCAGTACTTC. Residues: CASSQGLREGLRGSYEQYF. The V call is TRBV7-2, the J call TRBJ2-7; 9 bases map to TRBD2. CDR3 length equals 19 residues. The ends lost 5 bases at V and 1 base at J; junction bases unmatched: 18. Germline CDR1 reads SGHTA; CDR2 reads FQGNSA.

This rearrangement joins TRBV9 to TRBJ2-7; 10 bases are shared with TRBD2. The CDR3 runs to 14 residues. V shed 4 bases and J 8 bases; nucleotides not matched to a gene: 9. Germline V gene lookup returns CDR1 SGDLS and CDR2 YYNGEE. DNA of the CDR3: TGTGCCAGCAGCATCAGTGGGACTAGCGAGAAGCAGTACTTC. The encoded protein is CASSISGTSEKQYF.

V gene TRBV7-2 combines with J gene TRBJ2-7; D may be TRBD1 (7 bases). Trimming cost V 5 bases and J 0 bases, with 17 bases left between them. CDR1 and CDR2 from the germline V gene are SGHTA and FQGNSA. This CDR3 contains 16 residues. CDR3 in amino acids: CASSRTAGQSSYEQYF. As DNA, the CDR3 is TGTGCCAGCAGCAGAACGGCGGGACAGAGCTCCTACGAGCAGTACTTC.

The genes are TRBV7-2 and TRBJ2-7, with 9 bases that match TRBD2. CDR1 and CDR2 from the germline V gene are SGHTA and FQGNSA. The V segment lost 5 bases and the J segment 2 bases; nucleotides outside the gene matches: 4. The CDR3 loop spans 14 amino acids. CDR3 residues: CASSGRGGPYEQYF. DNA of the CDR3: TGTGCCAGCAGCGGGCGGGGGGGCCCCTACGAGCAGTACTTC.

This chain links TRBV2 with TRBJ2-5, with D unclear. CDR3 length equals 11 residues. The germline V gene has CDR1 SNHLY and CDR2 FYNNEI. The ends were cut back, 5 bases at V and 4 bases at J, with 5 bases in the middle. The CDR3 loop is CASSIGETQYF. CDR3 coding DNA: TGTGCCAGCAGTATTGGAGAGACCCAGTACTTC.

This chain links TRBV6-5 with TRBJ2-4; TRBD1 might be the D (5 bases). V was clipped by 6 bases and J by 0 bases, with 12 bases between them. The germline CDR1 and CDR2 sequences are MNHEY and SVGAGI. The CDR3 is made up of 15 amino acids. DNA for the CDR3: TGTGCCAGCAGCCGGGCAGGGTTAGCCAAAAACATTCAGTACTTC. Translation gives CASSRAGLAKNIQYF.

In this sample, this clone turned up a few times. The gene calls are TRBV18 and TRBJ2-7, with no clear D. Germline values: CDR1 KGHSH, CDR2 LQKENI. The CDR3 covers 14 residues. Trimming pared 0 bases from V and 1 base from J, leaving 7 bases between. DNA for the CDR3: TGTGCCAGCTCACCACCATCAAAGTCCTACGAGCAGTACTTC. It yields the protein CASSPPSKSYEQYF.

The V gene is TRBV6-5, the J gene TRBJ2-7, with D possibly matching TRBD2 (6 bases). The V and J ends lost 4 bases and 1 base respectively, with 14 bases between them. Germline loops: CDR1 MNHEY, CDR2 SVGAGI. The CDR3 is made up of 15 amino acids. The CDR3 spells CASSSSGTYSYEQYF. The CDR3 region has the DNA TGTGCCAGCAGTTCTTCCGGGACTTATTCCTACGAGCAGTACTTC.

The gene calls are TRBV11-3 and TRBJ2-7; unclear D gene. The CDR3 spans 13 residues. CDR1 SGHNT and CDR2 YENEEA come from the germline V gene. Trimming stripped 1 base from V and 6 bases from J, with 10 bases between. CDR3 coding DNA: TGTGCCAGCAGCTTAGGGTGGGGTCGCGAGCAGTACTTC. It is translated as CASSLGWGREQYF.

The chain is built from TRBV2 and TRBJ1-6; D call uncertain. The germline V gene has CDR1 SNHLY and CDR2 FYNNEI. CDR3 length: 12 amino acids. The V end lost 9 bases, the J end lost 7 bases, and 10 bases lay between the germline ends. This CDR3 is CASTGENSPLHF. The CDR3 bases are TGTGCCAGTACCGGGGAGAATTCACCCCTCCACTTT.

This clone was recorded only once. Other nucleotide sequences from this sample produce the same CDR3. This CDR3 reads CASSPSGTGAGNTIYF. For the CDR3, the DNA is TGTGCCAGCTCACCATCCGGGACAGGAGCCGGAAACACCATATATTTT. The V and J genes are TRBV18 and TRBJ1-3, with 8 nucleotides matching TRBD1. The germline gives CDR1 KGHSH, CDR2 LQKENI. The CDR3 totals 16 residues. V shed 2 bases and J 4 bases; nucleotides not matched to a gene: 7. Together with reference TRBV18 and TRBJ1-3, the CDR3 gives the full variable domain: NAGVMQNPRHLVRRRGQEARLRCSPMKGHSHVYWYRQLPEEGLKFMVYLQKENIIDESGMPKERFSAEFPKEGPSILRIQQVVRGDSAAYFCASSPSGTGAGNTIYFGEGSWLTVV.

The J gene is TRBJ2-7, the V gene TRBV20-1; TRBD1 matches 11 bases. CDR1 is DFQATT, CDR2 SNEGSKA, per germline (reference sequence). The CDR3 totals 13 residues. V lost 3 bases and J lost 12; bases outside the gene matches: 10. In nucleotides, the CDR3 is TGCAGTGCTAGTTGGCTAGGACAGGGGGCTGTGTACTTC. This gives the protein CSASWLGQGAVYF.